The 8 T cell receptor beta chains below come from one sample, sequenced in a study of T cell responses to AZD1222 COVID-19 vaccine. This table comes from immunoSEQ multiplex PCR, and its TCRdb copy is limited to in-frame clones, with some not included. This sample has about 67,000 clones, with 80% to 85% found just once. The sequencing here drew on peripheral blood, taken on day 0 of AZD1222 vaccination. Source of these receptors: an adult in good health.

This chain connects TRBV19 to TRBJ1-1; perhaps TRBD1 as D (5 bases). Germline V gene data show CDR1 as LNHDA and CDR2 as SQIVND (reference sequence). The CDR3 consists of 14 residues. Deletions cut 2 bases from V and 1 base from J, with 8 bases between. The CDR3 nucleotides are TGTGCCAGTAGTATATGGGGGGAGAACACTGAAGCTTTCTTT. Protein sequence: CASSIWGENTEAFF. Based on the CDR3 plus reference TRBV19 and TRBJ1-1, the full variable domain is DGGITQSPKYLFRKEGQNVTLSCEQNLNHDAMYWYRQDPGQGLRLIYYSQIVNDFQKGDIAEGYSVSREKKESFPLTVTSAQKNPTAFYLCASSIWGENTEAFFGQGTRLTVV.

This clone turned up a few times. V and J are TRBV5-4 and TRBJ1-1, with D maybe TRBD1 (5 bases). The CDR3 is made up of 14 amino acids. The V gene's germline CDR1 is SGHNT and CDR2 YYREEE (reference sequence). Trimming took off 4 bases at V and 6 bases at J, with 16 bases between the two ends. This CDR3 is CASSPEKGRAEAFF. The CDR3 nucleotides read TGTGCCAGCAGCCCCGAGAAGGGGCGGGCTGAAGCTTTCTTT.

The chain uses TRBV21-1 and TRBJ2-6; TRBD2 was called by the table and not checked on the DNA. TRBV21-1 is recorded as a pseudogene. This CDR3 has 20 residues. CDR3 DNA: TGTGCCAGCAGCAGAGGGTCTCTAAAAATCATGAGCTCTGGGGCCAACGTCCTGACTTTC. Encoded protein: CASSRGSLKIMSSGANVLTF.

J is TRBJ2-3 and V is TRBV19; D possibly corresponds to TRBD2 (5 bases). Germline values: CDR1 LNHDA, CDR2 SQIVND (reference sequence). The CDR3 runs 14 residues. V lost 4 bases, J lost 8 bases, and 16 bases lay in between. The CDR3 DNA reads as TGTGCCAGTAGTACAGATAGCGTTGAAGGTACGCAGTATTTT. Residues: CASSTDSVEGTQYF.

This clone was picked up one time. The V and J genes are TRBV28 and TRBJ1-1; D is perhaps TRBD1 (5 bases). The CDR3 runs 15 residues. Germline CDR1 MDHEN, CDR2 SYDVKM. V lost 1 base to trimming and J lost 5 bases, with 14 bases between them. As DNA, the CDR3 is TGTGCCAGCAGTTTATATCGGGGGTCGGGAACTGAAGCTTTCTTT. It specifies CASSLYRGSGTEAFF.

This sequence joins TRBV5-8 and TRBJ2-7, with 9 bases lining up with TRBD1. The CDR3 has 13 residues. V lost 6 bases and J lost 6; bases outside the gene matches: 7. Germline CDR1 reads SGHTS; CDR2 reads YDEGEE. This CDR3 reads CASIRDRVGEQYF. The CDR3 bases are TGTGCCAGCATCCGGGACAGGGTGGGCGAGCAGTACTTC.

This clone has more than one count but fewer than ten. This chain joins TRBV10-3 and TRBJ1-4; D is unclear. Germline loops: CDR1 ENHRY, CDR2 SYGVKD. This CDR3 is built from 14 residues. V lost 3 bases, J lost 8 bases, and 13 bases lay in between. This chain's CDR3 is CAISDPWIGEKLFF. The CDR3 DNA is TGTGCCATCAGTGACCCCTGGATTGGGGAAAAACTGTTTTTT.

In this sample, this clone turned up many times. The chain joins TRBV7-3 to TRBJ2-5; tentative D call: TRBD2 (5 bases). The V gene's germline CDR1 is SGHTA and CDR2 FQGTGA. Trimming cost V 5 bases and J 1 base, with 17 bases left between them. The CDR3 runs 16 residues. In DNA form, the CDR3 reads TGTGCCAGCAGCGAACGGACTTCATTGCGCCAAGAGACCCAGTACTTC. It encodes CASSERTSLRQETQYF. Drawing the rest from reference TRBV7-3 and TRBJ2-5, the complete variable domain is GAGVSQTPSNKVTEKGKYVELRCDPISGHTALYWYRQSLGQGPEFLIYFQGTGAADDSGLPNDRFFAVRPEGSVSTLKIQRTERGDSAVYLCASSERTSLRQETQYFGPGTRLLVL.